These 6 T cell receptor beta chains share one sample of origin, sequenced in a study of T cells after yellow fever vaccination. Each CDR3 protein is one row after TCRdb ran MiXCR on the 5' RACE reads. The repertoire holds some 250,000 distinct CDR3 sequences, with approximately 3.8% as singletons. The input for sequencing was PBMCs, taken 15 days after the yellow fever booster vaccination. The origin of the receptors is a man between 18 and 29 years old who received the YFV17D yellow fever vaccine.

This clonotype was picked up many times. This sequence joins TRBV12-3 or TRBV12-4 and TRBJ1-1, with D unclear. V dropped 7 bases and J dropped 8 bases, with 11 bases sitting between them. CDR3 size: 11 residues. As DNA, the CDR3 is TGTGCCAGCATCTTGGGTCTAGAAGCTTTCTTT. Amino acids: CASILGLEAFF.

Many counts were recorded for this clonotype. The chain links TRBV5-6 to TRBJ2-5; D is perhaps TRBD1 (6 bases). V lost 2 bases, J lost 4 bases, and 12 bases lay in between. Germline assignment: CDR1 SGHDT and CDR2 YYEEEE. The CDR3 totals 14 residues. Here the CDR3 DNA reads TGTGCCAGCAGCTTCAAACAGGGCGGAGAGACCCAGTACTTC. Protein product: CASSFKQGGETQYF.

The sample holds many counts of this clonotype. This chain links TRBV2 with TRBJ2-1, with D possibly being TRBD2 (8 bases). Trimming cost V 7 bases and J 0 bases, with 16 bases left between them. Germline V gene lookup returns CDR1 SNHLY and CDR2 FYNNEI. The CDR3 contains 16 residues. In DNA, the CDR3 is TGTGCCAGCACGGGAGGGGGCTTTAGCTCCTACAATGAGCAGTTCTTC. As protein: CASTGGGFSSYNEQFF.

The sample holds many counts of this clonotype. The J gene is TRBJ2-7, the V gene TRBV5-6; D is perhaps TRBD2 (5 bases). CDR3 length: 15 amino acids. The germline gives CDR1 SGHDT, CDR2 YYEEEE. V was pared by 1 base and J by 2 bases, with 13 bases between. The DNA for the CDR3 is TGTGCCAGCAGCTTGAGGCCTGCCGGGACCTACGAGCAGTACTTC. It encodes CASSLRPAGTYEQYF.

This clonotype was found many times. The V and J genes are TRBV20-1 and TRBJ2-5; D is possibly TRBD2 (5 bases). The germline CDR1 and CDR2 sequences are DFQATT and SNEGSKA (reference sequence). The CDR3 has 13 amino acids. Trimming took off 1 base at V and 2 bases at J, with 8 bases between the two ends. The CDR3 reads CSARGETQETQYF. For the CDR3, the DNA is TGCAGTGCTAGAGGGGAGACACAAGAGACCCAGTACTTC.

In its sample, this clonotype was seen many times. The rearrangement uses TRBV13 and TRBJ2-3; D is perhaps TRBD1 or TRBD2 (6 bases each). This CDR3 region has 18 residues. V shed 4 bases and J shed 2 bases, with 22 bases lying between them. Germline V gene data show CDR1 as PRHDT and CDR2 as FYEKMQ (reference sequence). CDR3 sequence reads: CASSWAMRGGPDTDTQYF. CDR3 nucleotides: TGTGCCAGCAGCTGGGCCATGAGAGGGGGGCCCGACACAGATACGCAGTATTTT.